This record concerns one T cell receptor (beta chain) sequence. This sample is drawn from a study of blood T cell repertoires in COVID-19. The germline V and J ends were trimmed by 0 bases and 8 bases, with 14 bases remaining between them. The CDR3 is made up of 15 amino acids. Germline loops: CDR1 LGHDT, CDR2 YNNKEL (reference sequence). Profiled with immunoSEQ multiplex PCR; TCRdb holds only in-frame clones, not every one. The sample has about 270,000 clones, approximately 90% seen once. The chain couples TRBV3-1 (or the pseudogene TRBV3-2) to TRBJ2-1; D uncertain. The receptor comes from a man aged 40-49 years who had been exposed to COVID-19. The sample consisted of PBMCs or T cells enriched from blood (not recorded which). DNA for the CDR3: TGTGCCAGCAGCCAAGAATTTCTAGATTGGCATGAGCAGTTCTTC. Amino acids: CASSQEFLDWHEQFF.